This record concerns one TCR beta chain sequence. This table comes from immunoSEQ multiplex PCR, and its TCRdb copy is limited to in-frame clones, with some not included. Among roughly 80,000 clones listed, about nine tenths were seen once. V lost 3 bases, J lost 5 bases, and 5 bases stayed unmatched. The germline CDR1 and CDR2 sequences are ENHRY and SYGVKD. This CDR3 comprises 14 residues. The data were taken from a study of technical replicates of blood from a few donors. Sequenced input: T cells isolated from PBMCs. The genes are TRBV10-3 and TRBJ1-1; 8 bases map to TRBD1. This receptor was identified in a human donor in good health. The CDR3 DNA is TGTGCCATCAGTGACTCAGGGGGCGGTACTGAAGCTTTCTTT. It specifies CAISDSGGGTEAFF.